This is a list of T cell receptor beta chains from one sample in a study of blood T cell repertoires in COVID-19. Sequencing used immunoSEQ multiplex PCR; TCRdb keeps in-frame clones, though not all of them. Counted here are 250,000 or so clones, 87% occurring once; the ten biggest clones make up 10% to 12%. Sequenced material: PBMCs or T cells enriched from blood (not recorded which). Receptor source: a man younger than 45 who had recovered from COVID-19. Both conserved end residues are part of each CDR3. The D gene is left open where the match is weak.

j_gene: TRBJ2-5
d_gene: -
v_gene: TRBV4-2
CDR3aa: CASSSGILKETQYF
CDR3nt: TGTGCCAGCAGCTCAGGGATATTGAAAGAGACCCAGTACTTC

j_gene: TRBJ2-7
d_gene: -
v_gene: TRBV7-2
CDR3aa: CASSSAGGYEQYF
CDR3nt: TGTGCCAGCAGCTCAGCCGGGGGCTACGAGCAGTACTTC

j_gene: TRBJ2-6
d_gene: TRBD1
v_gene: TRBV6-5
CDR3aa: CAVQGFGNVLTF
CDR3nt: TGTGCCGTACAGGGGTTTGGGAACGTCCTGACTTTC

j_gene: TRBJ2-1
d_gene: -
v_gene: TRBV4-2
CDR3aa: CASSLLRGGREDEQFF
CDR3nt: TGTGCCAGCAGCCTCCTGAGGGGGGGCAGGGAGGATGAGCAGTTCTTC

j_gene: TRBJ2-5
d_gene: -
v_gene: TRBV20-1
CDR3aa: CSATSGETQYF
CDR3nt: TGCAGTGCTACCTCCGGGGAGACCCAGTACTTC

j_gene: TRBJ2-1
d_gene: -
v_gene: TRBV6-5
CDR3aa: CASSYNSKHNEQFF
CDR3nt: TGTGCCAGCAGTTACAACTCTAAACACAATGAGCAGTTCTTC

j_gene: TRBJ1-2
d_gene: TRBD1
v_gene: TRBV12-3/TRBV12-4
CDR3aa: CASSSGQASGYTF
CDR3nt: TGTGCCAGCAGCTCCGGACAGGCTTCTGGCTACACCTTC

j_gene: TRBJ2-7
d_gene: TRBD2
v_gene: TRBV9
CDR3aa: CASSGAGGRHEQYF
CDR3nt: TGTGCCAGCAGTGGCGCGGGAGGGCGCCACGAGCAGTACTTC

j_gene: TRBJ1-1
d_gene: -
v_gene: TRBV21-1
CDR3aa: CASSKAHGTPYGTEAFF
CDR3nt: TGTGCCAGCAGCAAAGCGCACGGGACACCCTATGGCACTGAAGCTTTCTTT

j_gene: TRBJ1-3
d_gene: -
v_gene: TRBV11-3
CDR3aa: CASSGGAADGNTIYF
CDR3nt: TGTGCCAGCAGCGGAGGGGCGGCGGATGGAAACACCATATATTTT

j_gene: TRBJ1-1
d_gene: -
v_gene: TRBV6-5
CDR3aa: CASSYFPPGEAFF
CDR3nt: TGTGCCAGCAGTTACTTCCCCCCCGGTGAAGCTTTCTTT

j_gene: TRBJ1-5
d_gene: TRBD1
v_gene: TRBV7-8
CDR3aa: CASSLEDLDRGRILSNQPQHF
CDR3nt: TGTGCCAGCAGCTTAGAAGATCTGGACAGGGGACGAATCTTAAGCAATCAGCCCCAGCATTTT

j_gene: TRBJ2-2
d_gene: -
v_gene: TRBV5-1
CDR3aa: CASSAWFSDTGELFF
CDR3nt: TGCGCCAGCAGCGCCTGGTTTTCAGACACCGGGGAGCTGTTTTTT

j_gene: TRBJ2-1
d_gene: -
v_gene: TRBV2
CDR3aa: CASNERSPTNEQFF
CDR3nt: TGTGCCAGCAACGAGCGGAGCCCTACAAATGAGCAGTTCTTC